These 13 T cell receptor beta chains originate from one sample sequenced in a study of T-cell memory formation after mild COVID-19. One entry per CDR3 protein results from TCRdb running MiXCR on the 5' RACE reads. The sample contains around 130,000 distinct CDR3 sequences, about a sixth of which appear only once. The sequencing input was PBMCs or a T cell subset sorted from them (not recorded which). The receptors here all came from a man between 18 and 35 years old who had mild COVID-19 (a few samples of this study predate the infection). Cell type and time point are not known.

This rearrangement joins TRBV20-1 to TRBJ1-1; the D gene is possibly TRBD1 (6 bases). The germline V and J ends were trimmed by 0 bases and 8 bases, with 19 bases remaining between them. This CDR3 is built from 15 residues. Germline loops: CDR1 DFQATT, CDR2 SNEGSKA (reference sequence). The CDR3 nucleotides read TGCAGTGCTAGAGATCCCTCAGGTGCAGGGGCCGAAGCTTTCTTT. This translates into CSARDPSGAGAEAFF.

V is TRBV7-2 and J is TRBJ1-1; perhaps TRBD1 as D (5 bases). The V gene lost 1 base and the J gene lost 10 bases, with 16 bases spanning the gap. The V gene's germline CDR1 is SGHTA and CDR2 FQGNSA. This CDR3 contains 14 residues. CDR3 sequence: CASSLGDRVRGAFF. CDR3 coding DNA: TGTGCCAGCAGCTTAGGAGACAGAGTCCGGGGAGCTTTCTTT.

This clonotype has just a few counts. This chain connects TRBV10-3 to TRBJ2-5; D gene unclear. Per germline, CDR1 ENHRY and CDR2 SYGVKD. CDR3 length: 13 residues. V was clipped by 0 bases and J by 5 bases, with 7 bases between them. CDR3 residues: CAISESTGETQYF. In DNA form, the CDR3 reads TGTGCCATCAGTGAGTCGACCGGGGAGACCCAGTACTTC.

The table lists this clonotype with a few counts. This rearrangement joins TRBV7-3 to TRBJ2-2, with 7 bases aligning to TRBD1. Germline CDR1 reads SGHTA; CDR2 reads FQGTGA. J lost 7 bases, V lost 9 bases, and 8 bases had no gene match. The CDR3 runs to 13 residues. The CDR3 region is CASRQGQGGELFF. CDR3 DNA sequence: TGTGCCAGTCGACAGGGACAAGGCGGGGAGCTGTTTTTT.

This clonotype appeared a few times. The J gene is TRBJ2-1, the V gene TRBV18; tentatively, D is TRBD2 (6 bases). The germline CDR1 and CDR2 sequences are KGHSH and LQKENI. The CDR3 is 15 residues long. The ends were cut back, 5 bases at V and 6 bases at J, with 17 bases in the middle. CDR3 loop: CASSEAGLQGNEQFF. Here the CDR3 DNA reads TGTGCCAGCTCAGAGGCGGGACTCCAAGGCAATGAGCAGTTCTTC.

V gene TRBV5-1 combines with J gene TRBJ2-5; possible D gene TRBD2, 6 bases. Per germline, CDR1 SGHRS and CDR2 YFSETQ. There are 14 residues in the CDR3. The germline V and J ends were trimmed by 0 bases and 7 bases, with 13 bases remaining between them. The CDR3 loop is CASSLVAGPGTQYF. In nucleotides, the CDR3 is TGCGCCAGCAGCTTGGTTGCGGGGCCAGGGACCCAGTACTTC.

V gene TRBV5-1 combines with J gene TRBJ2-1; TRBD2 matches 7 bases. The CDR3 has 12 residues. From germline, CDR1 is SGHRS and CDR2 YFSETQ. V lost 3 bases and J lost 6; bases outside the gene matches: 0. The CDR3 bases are TGCGCCAGCAGCTGGACTAGCAATGAGCAGTTCTTC. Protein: CASSWTSNEQFF.

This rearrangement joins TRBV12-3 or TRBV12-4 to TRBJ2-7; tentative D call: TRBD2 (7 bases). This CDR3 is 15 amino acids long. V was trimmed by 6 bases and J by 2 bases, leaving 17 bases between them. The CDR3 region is CASRGEGRGAYEQYF. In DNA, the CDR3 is TGTGCCAGCAGAGGCGAGGGGAGGGGGGCCTACGAGCAGTACTTC.

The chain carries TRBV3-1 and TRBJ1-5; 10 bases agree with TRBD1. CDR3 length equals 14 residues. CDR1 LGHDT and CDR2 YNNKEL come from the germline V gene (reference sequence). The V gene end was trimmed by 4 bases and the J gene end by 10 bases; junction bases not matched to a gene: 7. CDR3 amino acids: CASSRTGTGVPQHF. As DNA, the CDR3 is TGTGCCAGCAGCCGGACAGGGACAGGGGTCCCCCAGCATTTT.

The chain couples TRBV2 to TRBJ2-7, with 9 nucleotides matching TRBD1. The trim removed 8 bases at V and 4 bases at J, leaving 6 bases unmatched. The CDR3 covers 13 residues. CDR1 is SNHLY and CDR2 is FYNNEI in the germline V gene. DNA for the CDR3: TGTGCCAGCCCGGGACAGGGAGGATACGAGCAGTACGTC. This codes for CASPGQGGYEQYV.

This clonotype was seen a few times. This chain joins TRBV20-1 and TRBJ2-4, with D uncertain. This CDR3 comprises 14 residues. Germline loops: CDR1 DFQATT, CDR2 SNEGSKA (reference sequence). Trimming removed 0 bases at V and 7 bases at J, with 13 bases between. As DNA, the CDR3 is TGCAGTGCTAGAGATGGGGTAGTTGTTAACATTCAGTACTTC. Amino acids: CSARDGVVVNIQYF.

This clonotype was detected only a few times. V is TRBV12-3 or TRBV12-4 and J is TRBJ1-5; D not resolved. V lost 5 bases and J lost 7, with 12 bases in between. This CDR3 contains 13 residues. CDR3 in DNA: TGTGCCAGCAGTCCTAATTTGGGGCAGCCCCAGCATTTT. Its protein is CASSPNLGQPQHF.

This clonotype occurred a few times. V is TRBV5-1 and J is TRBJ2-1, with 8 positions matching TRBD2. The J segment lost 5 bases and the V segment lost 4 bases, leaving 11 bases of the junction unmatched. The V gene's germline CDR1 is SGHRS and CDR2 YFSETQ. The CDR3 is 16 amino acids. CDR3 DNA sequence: TGCGCCAGCAGCCAGAGGCTAGCGGGCCTAAACAATGAGCAGTTCTTC. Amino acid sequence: CASSQRLAGLNNEQFF.